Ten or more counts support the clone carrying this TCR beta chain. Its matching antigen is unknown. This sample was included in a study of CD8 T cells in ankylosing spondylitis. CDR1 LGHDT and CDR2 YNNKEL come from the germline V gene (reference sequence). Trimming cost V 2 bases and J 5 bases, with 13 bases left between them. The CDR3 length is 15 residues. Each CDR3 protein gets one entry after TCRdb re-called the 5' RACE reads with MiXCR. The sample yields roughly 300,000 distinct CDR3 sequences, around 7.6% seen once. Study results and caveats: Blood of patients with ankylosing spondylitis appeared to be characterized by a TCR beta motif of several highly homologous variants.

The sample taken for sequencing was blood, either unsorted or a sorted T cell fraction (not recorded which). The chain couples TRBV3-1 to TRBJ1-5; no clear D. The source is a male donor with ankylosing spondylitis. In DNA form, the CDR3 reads TGTGCCAGCAGCCAAATGGCAGGAGCAGATCAGCCCCAGCATTTT. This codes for CASSQMAGADQPQHF.